The source of this TCR beta chain is a study of identifying expanded T cells in peripheral blood. Deletions cut 6 bases from V and 5 bases from J, with 10 bases between. This CDR3 contains 12 residues. Germline V gene data show CDR1 as ENHRY and CDR2 as SYGVKD. TCRdb keeps only in-frame clones here, not all; method: immunoSEQ multiplex PCR. Of 110,000 or so clones in the sample, about 87% were seen once. The chain employs TRBV10-3 and TRBJ2-5; D perhaps matches TRBD1 (6 bases). The TCR was taken from a person aged 18 to 70 in good health. The sequenced sample consisted of blood. The CDR3 is CAISYQGETQYF. In DNA form, the CDR3 reads TGTGCCATCAGCTACCAGGGGGAGACCCAGTACTTC.